The next 30 T cell receptor beta chains were all read from a single sample in a study of cytomegalovirus exposure and HLA in healthy donors. A multiplex PCR was run with 60 Vbeta primers and 13 Jbeta primers. The repertoire was sequenced with immunoSEQ multiplex PCR; TCRdb's copy has only in-frame clones and lacks some. Of roughly 230,000 clones listed, approximately 84% were seen once; the top ten hold 0.2% to 0.25%. Sample: PBMCs. These receptors came from a girl aged 2 to 10 in good health and CMV-seronegative.

V gene TRBV6-5 combines with J gene TRBJ2-3; D is possibly TRBD2 (6 bases). Per germline, CDR1 MNHEY and CDR2 SVGAGI. V lost 4 bases and J lost 3, with 11 bases in between. This CDR3 comprises 14 residues. The CDR3 bases are TGTGCCAGCAGTTTGGTCGGGGGTACAGATACGCAGTATTTT. Amino acid sequence: CASSLVGGTDTQYF.

CDR3 loop: CASSLVGSGTSGYNEQFF. In DNA, the CDR3 is TGCGCCAGCAGCTTGGTTGGGTCCGGGACTAGCGGGTACAATGAGCAGTTCTTC. The V gene is TRBV5-1, the J gene TRBJ2-1; TRBD2 agrees at 12 bases. This CDR3 is built from 18 residues. J gave up 4 bases and V 0 bases, and 8 bases lay outside the gene matches. Germline V lookup: CDR1 SGHRS, CDR2 YFSETQ.

This chain joins TRBV6-6 and TRBJ2-7; 9 bases map to TRBD1. With 6 bases clipped from V and 4 bases from J, the junction kept 13 bases outside the gene matches. Germline CDR1 and CDR2: MNHNY and SVGAGI (reference sequence). There are 16 residues in the CDR3. The CDR3 reads CASSRETGQGKYEQYF. The DNA of the CDR3 is TGTGCCAGCAGCCGCGAAACAGGACAGGGGAAATACGAGCAGTACTTC.

This chain joins TRBV9 and TRBJ1-1, with no clear D. The CDR3 extends over 14 amino acids. V dropped 2 bases and J dropped 5 bases, with 13 bases sitting between them. CDR1 and CDR2 (germline): SGDLS, YYNGEE. The CDR3 DNA is TGTGCCAGCAGCGTTAGAGTTTCGGGAACTGAAGCTTTCTTT. Translated, it gives CASSVRVSGTEAFF.

V and J are TRBV5-1 and TRBJ2-1, with D perhaps matching TRBD2 (6 bases). CDR1 and CDR2 from the germline V gene are SGHRS and YFSETQ. The V and J ends lost 5 bases and 7 bases respectively, with 13 bases between them. This CDR3 is 13 amino acids long. The CDR3: CASRPSASNEQFF. Written as DNA, the CDR3 is TGCGCCAGCAGACCTAGCGCATCGAATGAGCAGTTCTTC.

This clone has only one observation. V is TRBV10-3 and J is TRBJ1-1; no clear D gene. V was cut by 1 base and J by 5 bases, with 14 bases left in between. The germline V gene encodes CDR1 ENHRY and CDR2 SYGVKD. This CDR3 has 15 amino acids. Here the CDR3 DNA reads TGTGCCATCAGTGAGTTGCCGGCTCTGAGGACTGAAGCTTTCTTT. Translation gives CAISELPALRTEAFF.

The chain couples TRBV29-1 to TRBJ1-5; D call uncertain. CDR3 length: 13 residues. V shed 5 bases and J shed 0 bases, with 8 bases lying between them. CDR1 and CDR2 (germline): SQVTM, ANQGSEA. CDR3 residues: CSVRDNSNQPQHF. Here the CDR3 DNA reads TGCAGCGTTCGAGATAATAGCAATCAGCCCCAGCATTTT. Together with reference TRBV29-1 and TRBJ1-5, the CDR3 gives the full variable domain: SAVISQKPSRDICQRGTSLTIQCQVDSQVTMMFWYRQQPGQSLTLIATANQGSEATYESGFVIDKFPISRPNLTFSTLTVSNMSPEDSSIYLCSVRDNSNQPQHFGDGTRLSIL.

This chain uses TRBV27 with TRBJ1-5; D may be TRBD1 (5 bases). The V and J ends lost 1 base and 1 base respectively, with 14 bases between them. From germline, CDR1 is MNHEY and CDR2 SMNVEV (reference sequence). This CDR3 is built from 17 residues. The CDR3 nucleotides are TGTGCCAGCAGTTTATACCCTCCAGGGTGGAGCAATCAGCCCCAGCATTTT. It specifies CASSLYPPGWSNQPQHF.

The V gene is TRBV19, the J gene TRBJ1-2, with 7 bases identical to TRBD1. CDR1 and CDR2 from the germline V gene are LNHDA and SQIVND (reference sequence). V lost 8 bases, J lost 8 bases, and 14 bases stayed unmatched. CDR3 length equals 14 residues. CDR3 bases: TGTGCCAGTGTGTTCACAGGGGCAGCGGGCGGCTACACCTTC. This gives the protein CASVFTGAAGGYTF.

The chain uses TRBV7-9 and TRBJ1-5; D unresolved. From germline, CDR1 is SEHNR and CDR2 FQNEAQ (reference sequence). There are 16 residues in the CDR3. Trimming shortened V by 5 bases and J by 0 bases, and 14 bases separated the two germline ends. CDR3 nucleotides: TGTGCCAGCAGCATCGGGGATAGGGATAGCAATCAGCCCCAGCATTTT. Translating gives CASSIGDRDSNQPQHF.

The V gene is TRBV4-2, the J gene TRBJ1-6; D is unclear. This CDR3 has 17 amino acids. Germline CDR1 and CDR2: LGHNA and YNFKEQ. With 9 bases removed from V and 6 bases from J, the gap between germline ends came to 24 bases. The CDR3 reads CASTSQFERLLNSPLHF. The DNA of the CDR3 is TGTGCCAGTACTTCCCAATTTGAGCGGCTGCTTAATTCACCCCTCCACTTT.

V is TRBV2 and J is TRBJ2-1; TRBD2 matches 14 bases. V gave up 8 bases and J gave up 7 bases; unmatched junction bases: 7. CDR1 is SNHLY and CDR2 is FYNNEI in the germline V gene. The CDR3 totals 15 residues. In DNA form, the CDR3 reads TGTGCCAGCGTAGGGACTAGCGGGAGTTGGAATGAGCAGTTCTTC. This gives the protein CASVGTSGSWNEQFF.

Only one count was recorded for this clone. The rearrangement joins TRBV5-4 to TRBJ2-1; 10 bases line up with TRBD2. The J segment lost 4 bases and the V segment lost 1 base, leaving 8 bases of the junction unmatched. Germline loops: CDR1 SGHNT, CDR2 YYREEE (reference sequence). The CDR3 has 17 residues. CDR3 nucleotide sequence: TGTGCCAGCAGCTTGAGCAAACTAGCGGGGAATTACAATGAGCAGTTCTTC. Its translation: CASSLSKLAGNYNEQFF.

The chain carries TRBV12-5 and TRBJ1-5; TRBD1 aligns across 8 bases. V gave up 6 bases and J gave up 6 bases; unmatched junction bases: 7. CDR1 and CDR2 (germline): LGHNT, FRNRAP. CDR3 length: 14 amino acids. CDR3: CASGQDRVIQPQHF. The CDR3 coding sequence is TGTGCTAGTGGACAGGACAGGGTGATTCAGCCCCAGCATTTT.

The CDR3 bases are TGCAGTGCGAGGACTAGCGGTACGCAGTATTTT. Its translation is CSARTSGTQYF. The rearrangement joins TRBV20-1 to TRBJ2-3, with 10 bases that match TRBD2. The CDR3 extends over 11 amino acids. Germline V gene sequence: CDR1 DFQATT, CDR2 SNEGSKA (reference sequence). V shed 6 bases, J shed 8 bases, and the junction held 2 bases outside the gene matches.

In this sample, this clone turned up once. The chain joins TRBV29-1 to TRBJ2-7; 8 nucleotides agree with TRBD1. Germline V gives CDR1 SQVTM, CDR2 ANQGSEA. Losses at the gene ends were 1 base for V and 0 bases for J; bases not matched to a gene: 20. The CDR3 covers 20 residues. CDR3 protein: CSVEGRSTGGSTQFSYEQYF. As DNA, the CDR3 is TGCAGCGTTGAAGGGAGGTCCACAGGGGGATCGACCCAATTCTCCTACGAGCAGTACTTC.

The sample holds one count of this clone. The chain employs TRBV7-8 and TRBJ2-1, with 11 bases matching TRBD2. The CDR3 runs to 19 residues. Losses at the gene ends were 3 bases for V and 6 bases for J; bases not matched to a gene: 16. Germline V CDR1 and CDR2: SGHVS, FQNEAQ. In DNA form, the CDR3 reads TGTGCCAGCAGCTTCTCCCATTACATACTAGCGGGAGAGGTCAATGAGCAGTTCTTC. This translates into CASSFSHYILAGEVNEQFF.

The chain uses TRBV15 and TRBJ1-2; D remains ambiguous. From germline, CDR1 is LNHNV and CDR2 YYDKDF (reference sequence). The CDR3 loop spans 14 amino acids. The V gene lost 1 base and the J gene lost 4 bases, with 10 bases spanning the gap. The CDR3: CATSRGQDSYGYTF. The CDR3 coding sequence is TGTGCCACCAGCAGAGGTCAGGATTCCTATGGCTACACCTTC.

A note on this clone: The sample has other DNA sequences that encode this CDR3 too. The chain couples TRBV7-9 to TRBJ2-7; 7 bases are a match to TRBD2. The CDR3 loop spans 15 amino acids. Germline V CDR1 and CDR2: SEHNR, FQNEAQ (reference sequence). The ends lost 1 base at V and 2 bases at J; junction bases unmatched: 5. The CDR3 coding sequence is TGTGCCAGCAGCTTAGGTGGCGGGGGTCCCTACGAGCAGTACTTC. Its protein is CASSLGGGGPYEQYF.

The chain combines TRBV6-4 with TRBJ1-4, with D uncertain. Germline values: CDR1 MRHNA, CDR2 SNTAGT. V shed 5 bases and J shed 4 bases, with 8 bases lying between them. This CDR3 contains 13 residues. The CDR3 DNA reads TGTGCCAGCAGTAACGGTGATAATGAAAAACTGTTTTTT. Protein product: CASSNGDNEKLFF.

The genes are TRBV11-2 and TRBJ1-5; 8 bases map to TRBD1. CDR1 SGHAT and CDR2 FQNNGV come from the germline V gene. The CDR3 runs 15 residues. V lost 5 bases, J lost 0 bases, and 3 bases stayed unmatched. The DNA for the CDR3 is TGTGCCAGCAGCAACAGGGGGGATAGCAATCAGCCCCAGCATTTT. As protein: CASSNRGDSNQPQHF.

V gene TRBV5-1 combines with J gene TRBJ1-1; D gene unclear. The CDR3 runs 14 residues. V was cut by 0 bases and J by 2 bases, with 8 bases left in between. The germline V gene has CDR1 SGHRS and CDR2 YFSETQ. Here the CDR3 DNA reads TGCGCCAGCAGCTTGGCAAATAGCAACACTGAAGCTTTCTTT. Translation: CASSLANSNTEAFF.

The chain uses TRBV5-6 and TRBJ2-3; a possible D gene is TRBD1 (6 bases). Germline assignment: CDR1 SGHDT and CDR2 YYEEEE. V lost 7 bases and J 2 bases, leaving 20 bases between the germline ends. This CDR3 has 16 residues. The CDR3 loop reads CASRSPKQGSTDTQYF. DNA for the CDR3: TGTGCCAGCCGAAGCCCTAAACAGGGTTCCACAGATACGCAGTATTTT. Filled out from reference TRBV5-6 and TRBJ2-3, the complete variable domain reads DAGVTQSPTHLIKTRGQQVTLRCSPKSGHDTVSWYQQALGQGPQFIFQYYEEEERQRGNFPDRFSGHQFPNYSSELNVNALLLGDSALYLCASRSPKQGSTDTQYFGPGTRLTVL.

The chain is built from TRBV28 and TRBJ1-5; D not certain. The germline gives CDR1 MDHEN, CDR2 SYDVKM. Trimming cost V 6 bases and J 2 bases, with 14 bases left between them. This CDR3 contains 15 residues. Written as DNA, the CDR3 is TGTGCCAGCAGGCTACAGTTGTGGGGCAATCAGCCCCAGCATTTT. Amino acid sequence: CASRLQLWGNQPQHF.

This clone was seen only once. This chain uses TRBV6-6 with TRBJ1-1; D perhaps matches TRBD1 (5 bases). Germline CDR1 and CDR2: MNHNY and SVGAGI (reference sequence). The CDR3 loop spans 15 amino acids. Trimming stripped 5 bases from V and 3 bases from J, with 16 bases between. The CDR3 sequence: CASSQSGKGDTEAFF. The CDR3, as DNA: TGTGCCAGCAGTCAAAGTGGGAAAGGGGACACTGAAGCTTTCTTT.

The CDR3 DNA follows: TGCAGCGTTGGGGGAGTACGGGACTACGAGCAGTACTTC. Its protein is CSVGGVRDYEQYF. The rearrangement joins TRBV29-1 to TRBJ2-7, with D perhaps TRBD2 (5 bases). Per germline, CDR1 SQVTM and CDR2 ANQGSEA. The CDR3 length is 13 residues. V gave up 4 bases and J gave up 3 bases, with 13 bases separating them.

This chain connects TRBV19 to TRBJ1-1, with 9 positions matching TRBD1. CDR3 length: 13 residues. With V trimmed by 7 bases and J by 5 bases, 5 bases remained unmatched. Germline V gene data show CDR1 as LNHDA and CDR2 as SQIVND (reference sequence). CDR3 coding DNA: TGTGCCAGTAATGGACAGGGGTGGACTGAAGCTTTCTTT. Protein sequence: CASNGQGWTEAFF.

The chain uses TRBV6-5 and TRBJ1-1; a possible D gene is TRBD1 (5 bases). Germline values: CDR1 MNHEY, CDR2 SVGAGI. The CDR3 has 13 amino acids. V dropped 6 bases and J dropped 1 base, with 9 bases sitting between them. CDR3 nucleotide sequence: TGTGCCAGCAGCCCCACAGGGAACACTGAAGCTTTCTTT. Amino acids: CASSPTGNTEAFF.

This rearrangement joins TRBV27 to TRBJ1-2; D possibly corresponds to TRBD1 (5 bases). Trimming took off 8 bases at V and 5 bases at J, with 18 bases between the two ends. Germline values: CDR1 MNHEY, CDR2 SMNVEV (reference sequence). The CDR3 extends over 14 amino acids. The CDR3 loop reads CASGGTVLLYGYTF. In DNA form, the CDR3 reads TGTGCCAGCGGAGGGACGGTACTTTTGTATGGCTACACCTTC.

The genes are TRBV9 and TRBJ2-1; 10 nucleotides agree with TRBD2. The CDR3 spans 16 residues. CDR1 and CDR2 from the germline V gene are SGDLS and YYNGEE. The V segment lost 0 bases and the J segment 5 bases; nucleotides outside the gene matches: 5. The CDR3 DNA reads TGTGCCAGCAGCGTAGGGAGCGGGGGGGCGGACAATGAGCAGTTCTTC. Protein: CASSVGSGGADNEQFF.